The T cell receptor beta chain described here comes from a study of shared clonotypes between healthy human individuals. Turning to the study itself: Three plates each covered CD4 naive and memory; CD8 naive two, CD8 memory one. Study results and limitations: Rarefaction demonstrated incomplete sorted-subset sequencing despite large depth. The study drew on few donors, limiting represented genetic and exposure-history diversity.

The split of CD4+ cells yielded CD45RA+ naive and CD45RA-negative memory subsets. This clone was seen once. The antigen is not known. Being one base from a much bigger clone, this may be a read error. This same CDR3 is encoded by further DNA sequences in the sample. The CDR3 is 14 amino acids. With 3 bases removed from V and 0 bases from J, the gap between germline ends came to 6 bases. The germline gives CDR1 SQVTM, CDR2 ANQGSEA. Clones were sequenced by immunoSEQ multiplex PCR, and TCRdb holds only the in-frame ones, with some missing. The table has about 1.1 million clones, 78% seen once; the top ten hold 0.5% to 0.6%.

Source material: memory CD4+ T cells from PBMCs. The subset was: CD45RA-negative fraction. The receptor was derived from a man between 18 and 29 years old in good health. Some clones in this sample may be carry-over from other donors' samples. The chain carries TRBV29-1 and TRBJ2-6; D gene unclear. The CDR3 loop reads CSVDGVSGANVLTF. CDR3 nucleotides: TGCAGCGTTGATGGGGTCTCTGGGGCCAACGTCCTGACTTTC.